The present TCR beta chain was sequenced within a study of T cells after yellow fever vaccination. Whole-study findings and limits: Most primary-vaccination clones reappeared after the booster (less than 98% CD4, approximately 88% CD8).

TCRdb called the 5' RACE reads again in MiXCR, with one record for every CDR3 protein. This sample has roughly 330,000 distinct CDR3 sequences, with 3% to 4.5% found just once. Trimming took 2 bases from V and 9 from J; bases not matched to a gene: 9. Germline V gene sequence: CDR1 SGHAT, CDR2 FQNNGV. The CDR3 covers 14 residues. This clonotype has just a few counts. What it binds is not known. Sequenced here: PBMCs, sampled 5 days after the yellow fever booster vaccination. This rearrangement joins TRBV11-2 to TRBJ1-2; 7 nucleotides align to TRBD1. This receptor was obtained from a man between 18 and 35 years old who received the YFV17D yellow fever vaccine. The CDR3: CASSLTINRGRYTF. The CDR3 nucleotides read TGTGCCAGCAGCTTAACCATAAACAGGGGACGCTACACCTTC.